This entry describes one T cell receptor (beta chain). Its antigen is unidentified. The data derive from a study of cytomegalovirus exposure and HLA in healthy donors. As for the study in general: Within the Caucasian-associated ancestry cluster were more than 75% of the 300 to 450 genotyped donors.

Study-wide results and caveats: As a later analysis showed, a missense DCLRE1C variant was linked to trimming of TCR beta V- and J-genes.

In the PCR, 60 Vbeta and 13 Jbeta primers were used. The method was immunoSEQ multiplex PCR; TCRdb's version includes in-frame clones alone and lacks a portion of them. This table holds around 150,000 clones, over 60% found once. The CDR3 contains 14 residues. V trimming: 3 bases; J trimming: 5 bases; junction bases outside the gene matches: 5. Germline CDR1 is SGDLS and CDR2 is YYNGEE. Sequencing was carried out using PBMCs. The source is a woman aged 55-70 years in good health and CMV-seronegative. The chain employs TRBV9 and TRBJ2-5, with TRBD1 matching 9 bases. Here the CDR3 reads CASSAGQGMETQYF. The CDR3 DNA reads as TGTGCCAGCAGCGCAGGACAGGGGATGGAGACCCAGTACTTC.